This entry lists 4 T cell receptor beta chains sequenced from one sample in a study of beta chain features in type 1 diabetes listed by TCRdb under 2018. The protocol used for the library was the immunoSEQ multiplex PCR assay. The High Capacity cDNA Reverse Transcription Kit was used to reverse transcribe all of the isolated RNA, meaning that expressed TCRB transcripts were what got sequenced. The table was pulled from immuneACCESS by TCRdb, which kept in-frame rearrangements only. Such tables lose some clones; where checked, under half of the loss comes from unresolved V genes, and the rest has no known cause. The sample yields 450,000 to 600,000 clones; around 30% were counted once. Of the sample, 0.065% falls within the top ten clones. Sequences were obtained from naive CD4+ T cells from blood. The sample's cell subset or site label is to be understood as: true naive CD4+ T cells. These receptors were collected from a man aged 18 to 30 in good health.

On this clone itself: The junction does not match germline at one end; this may be a read error. The rearrangement uses TRBV7-2 and TRBJ2-2, with 7 bases fitting TRBD2. The germline gives CDR1 SGHTA, CDR2 FQGNSA. This CDR3 is 15 amino acids long. This CDR3 is CASSLAAMNTGELFF. The CDR3 DNA sequence: TGTGCCAGCAGCCTAGCGGCCATGAACACCGGGGAGCTGTTTTTT.

Only a few counts were recorded for this clone. The V and J genes are TRBV5-1 and TRBJ2-1; the D gene is possibly TRBD1 (5 bases). Germline values: CDR1 SGHRS, CDR2 YFSETQ. This CDR3 region has 16 residues. V lost 0 bases and J lost 0, with 10 bases in between. The CDR3 spells CASSLVGQGSYNEQFF. In DNA, the CDR3 is TGCGCCAGCAGCTTGGTCGGGCAGGGCTCCTACAATGAGCAGTTCTTC. Complete variable domain (other parts from reference TRBV5-1 and TRBJ2-1): KAGVTQTPRYLIKTRGQQVTLSCSPISGHRSVSWYQQTPGQGLQFLFEYFSETQRNKGNFPGRFSGRQFSNSRSEMNVSTLELGDSALYLCASSLVGQGSYNEQFFGPGTRLTVL.

This clone has just one count. CDR3 bases: TGTGCCAGCAGTCCCGCCCGGGCTAGCGGGAGCGCAGATACGCAGTATTTT. It yields the protein CASSPARASGSADTQYF. The chain links TRBV28 to TRBJ2-3; TRBD2 agrees at 10 bases. CDR1 and CDR2 (germline): MDHEN, SYDVKM. The trim removed 5 bases at V and 4 bases at J, leaving 12 bases unmatched. The CDR3 sequence is 17 residues long.

V is TRBV9 and J is TRBJ2-2; the match to TRBD1 covers 7 bases. Germline assignment: CDR1 SGDLS and CDR2 YYNGEE. V trimming: 9 bases; J trimming: 0 bases; junction bases outside the gene matches: 8. CDR3 length: 15 residues. CDR3 loop: CATSTGDPNTGELFF. The CDR3 DNA sequence: TGTGCCACCTCCACAGGGGATCCGAACACCGGGGAGCTGTTTTTT.